One and the same sample provided the 2 T cell receptor beta chains below, sequenced in a study of blood T cell repertoires in COVID-19. Some clones are missing from TCRdb's copy, which holds only in-frame ones; the method was immunoSEQ multiplex PCR. The sample lists 300,000 or so clones, 90% seen once, with 2% to 3% in the top ten. The sample comprised PBMCs or T cells enriched from blood (not recorded which). Receptors were obtained from a man in his 60s who had recovered from COVID-19.

The genes are TRBV5-1 and TRBJ2-3; 8 nucleotides match TRBD2. CDR1 and CDR2 from the germline V gene are SGHRS and YFSETQ. Trimming removed 3 bases from V and 1 base from J; junction bases left unmatched: 1. The CDR3 consists of 14 residues. CDR3 residues: CASSSAGGTDTQYF. DNA for the CDR3: TGCGCCAGCAGCTCAGCGGGGGGCACAGATACGCAGTATTTT.

The rearrangement uses TRBV5-4 and TRBJ1-1, with D possibly TRBD1 on 6 matching bases. Deletions cut 3 bases from V and 9 bases from J, with 12 bases between. Germline V gene sequence: CDR1 SGHNT, CDR2 YYREEE (reference sequence). The length of the CDR3 is 12 residues. The CDR3 nucleotides read TGTGCCAGCAGCTCGACAGGCACCCAAGCTTTCTTT. It specifies CASSSTGTQAFF.